This record looks at one TCR beta chain sequence and its context. The protocol was immunoSEQ multiplex PCR, while the TCRdb copy is restricted to in-frame clones and leaves out a portion. The sample has fewer than 250,000 clones; 83% are singletons. V gave up 4 bases and J gave up 0 bases, with 6 bases separating them. Germline V gene lookup returns CDR1 KGHDR and CDR2 SFDVKD. The CDR3 spans 14 residues. This sample was taken from a study of blood T cell repertoires in COVID-19. In the study overall: Collection of acute and convalescent COVID-19 samples took place in the United States, Italy and Spain.

Sample: peripheral blood. The TCR originated in a human donor in a cohort sampled during active COVID-19. The rearrangement uses TRBV24-1 and TRBJ2-1, with D uncertain. The CDR3 bases are TGTGCCACCAGTGAACGGGTCTCCTACAATGAGCAGTTCTTC. Translated, it gives CATSERVSYNEQFF.